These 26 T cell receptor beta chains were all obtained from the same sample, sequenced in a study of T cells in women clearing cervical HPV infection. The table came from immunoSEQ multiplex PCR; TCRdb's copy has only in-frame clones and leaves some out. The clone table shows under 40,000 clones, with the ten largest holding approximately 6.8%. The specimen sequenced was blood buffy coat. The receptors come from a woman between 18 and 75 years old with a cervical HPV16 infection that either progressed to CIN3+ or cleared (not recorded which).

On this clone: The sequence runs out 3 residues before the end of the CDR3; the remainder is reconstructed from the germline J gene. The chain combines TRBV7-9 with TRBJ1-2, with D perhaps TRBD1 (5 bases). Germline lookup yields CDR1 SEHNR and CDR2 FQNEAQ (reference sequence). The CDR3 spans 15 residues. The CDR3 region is CASSLGAGNFYDYTF. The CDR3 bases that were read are TGTGCCAGCAGCTTAGGAGCAGGGAACTTTTACGAC.

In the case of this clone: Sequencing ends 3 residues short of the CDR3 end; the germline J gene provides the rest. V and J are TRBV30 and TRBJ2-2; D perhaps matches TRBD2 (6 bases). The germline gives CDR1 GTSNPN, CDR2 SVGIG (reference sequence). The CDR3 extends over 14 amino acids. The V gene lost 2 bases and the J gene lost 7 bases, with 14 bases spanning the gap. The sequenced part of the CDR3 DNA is TGTGCCTGGAGTTTCTCTAGCGTCGGCGGGGAG. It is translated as CAWSFSSVGGE. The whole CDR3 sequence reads CAWSFSSVGGELFF.

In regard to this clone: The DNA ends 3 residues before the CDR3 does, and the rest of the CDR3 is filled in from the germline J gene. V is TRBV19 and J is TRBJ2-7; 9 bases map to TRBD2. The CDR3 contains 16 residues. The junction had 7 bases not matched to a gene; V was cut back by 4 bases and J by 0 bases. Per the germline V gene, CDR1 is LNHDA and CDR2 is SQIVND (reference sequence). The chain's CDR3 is CASSSGGAYSSYEQYF. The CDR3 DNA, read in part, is TGTGCCAGTAGTAGCGGGGGGGCGTATAGCTCCTACGAG.

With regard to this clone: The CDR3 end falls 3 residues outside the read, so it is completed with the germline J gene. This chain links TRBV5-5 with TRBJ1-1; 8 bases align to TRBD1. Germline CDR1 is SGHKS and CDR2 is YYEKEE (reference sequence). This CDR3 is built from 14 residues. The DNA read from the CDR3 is TGTGCCAGCAGCCCGCAGGGGGCATCGTCCGAA. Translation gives CASSPQGASSE. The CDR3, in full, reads CASSPQGASSEAFF.

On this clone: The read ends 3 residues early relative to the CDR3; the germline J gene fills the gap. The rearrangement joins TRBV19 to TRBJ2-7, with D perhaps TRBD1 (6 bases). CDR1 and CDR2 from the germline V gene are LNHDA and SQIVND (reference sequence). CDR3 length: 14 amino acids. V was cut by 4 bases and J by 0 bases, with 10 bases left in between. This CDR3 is CASSTQGTSYEQYF. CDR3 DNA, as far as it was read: TGTGCCAGTAGTACACAGGGAACCTCCTACGAG. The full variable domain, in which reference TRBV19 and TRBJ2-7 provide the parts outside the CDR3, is DGGITQSPKYLFRKEGQNVTLSCEQNLNHDAMYWYRQDPGQGLRLIYYSQIVNDFQKGDIAEGYSVSREKKESFPLTVTSAQKNPTAFYLCASSTQGTSYEQYFGPGTRLTVT.

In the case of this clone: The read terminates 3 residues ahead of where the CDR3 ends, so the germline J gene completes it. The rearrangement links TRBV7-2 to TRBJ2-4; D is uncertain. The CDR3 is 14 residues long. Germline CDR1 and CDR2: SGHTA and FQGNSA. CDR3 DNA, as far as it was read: TGTGCCAGCAGCTTCTACCAGCCACAGAATGGT. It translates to CASSFYQPQNG. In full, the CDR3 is CASSFYQPQNGQYF.

The CDR3 region is CASSFGGWRGSSPLHF. The DNA read from the CDR3 is TGTGCCAGCAGCTTTGGGGGGTGGAGGGGTAGTTCACCC. The J gene is TRBJ1-6, the V gene TRBV13, with D tentatively TRBD1 (5 bases). The missing CDR3 end, 3 residues past where the read stops, is filled in from the germline J gene. The V and J ends lost 3 bases and 9 bases respectively, with 18 bases between them. Per the germline V gene, CDR1 is PRHDT and CDR2 is FYEKMQ (reference sequence). The CDR3 has 16 residues.

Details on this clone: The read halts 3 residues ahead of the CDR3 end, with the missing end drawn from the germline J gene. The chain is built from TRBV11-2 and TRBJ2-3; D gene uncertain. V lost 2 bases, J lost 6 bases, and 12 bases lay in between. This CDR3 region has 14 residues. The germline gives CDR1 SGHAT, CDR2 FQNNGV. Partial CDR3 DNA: TGTGCCAGCAGCTTACTAGTTTCCCGGGATACG. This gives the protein CASSLLVSRDT. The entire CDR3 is CASSLLVSRDTQYF.

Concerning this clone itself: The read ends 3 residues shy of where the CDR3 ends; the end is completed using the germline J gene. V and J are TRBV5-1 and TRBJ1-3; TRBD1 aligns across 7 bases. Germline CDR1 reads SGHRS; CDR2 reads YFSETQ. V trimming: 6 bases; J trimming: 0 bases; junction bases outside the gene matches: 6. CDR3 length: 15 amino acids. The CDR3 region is CASTQGGSSGNTIYF. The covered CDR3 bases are TGCGCCAGCACCCAAGGGGGCAGCTCTGGAAACACC.

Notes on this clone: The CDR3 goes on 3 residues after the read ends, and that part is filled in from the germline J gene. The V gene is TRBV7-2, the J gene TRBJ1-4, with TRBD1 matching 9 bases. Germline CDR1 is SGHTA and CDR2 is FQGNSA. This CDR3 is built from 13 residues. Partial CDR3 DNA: TGTGCCAGCAGCTTAAAGGGGGACAGGGTA. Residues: CASSLKGDRV. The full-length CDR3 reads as CASSLKGDRVLFF.

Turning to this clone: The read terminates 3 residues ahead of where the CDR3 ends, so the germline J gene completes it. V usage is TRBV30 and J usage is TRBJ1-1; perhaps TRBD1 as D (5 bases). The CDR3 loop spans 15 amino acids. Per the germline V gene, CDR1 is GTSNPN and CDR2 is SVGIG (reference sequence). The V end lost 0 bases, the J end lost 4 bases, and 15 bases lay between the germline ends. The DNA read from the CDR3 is TGTGCCTGGAGTGTGGTCAGGGATGGTCGCACTGAA. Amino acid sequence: CAWSVVRDGRTE. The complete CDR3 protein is CAWSVVRDGRTEAFF.

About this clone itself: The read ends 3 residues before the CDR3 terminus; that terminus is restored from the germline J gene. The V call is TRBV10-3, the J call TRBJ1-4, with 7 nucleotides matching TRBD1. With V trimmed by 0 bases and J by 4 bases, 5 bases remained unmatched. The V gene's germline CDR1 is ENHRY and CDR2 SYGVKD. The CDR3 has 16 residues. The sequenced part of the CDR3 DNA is TGTGCCATCAGTGAGTCATTCGACAGGGATAATGAAAAA. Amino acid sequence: CAISESFDRDNEK. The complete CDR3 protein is CAISESFDRDNEKLFF.

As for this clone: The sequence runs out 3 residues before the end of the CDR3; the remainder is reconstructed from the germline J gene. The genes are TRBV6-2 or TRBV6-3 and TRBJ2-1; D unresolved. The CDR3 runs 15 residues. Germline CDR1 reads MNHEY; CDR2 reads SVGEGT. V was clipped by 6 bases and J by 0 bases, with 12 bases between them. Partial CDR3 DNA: TGTGCCAGCAGCCCACAGCCGGACTCCTACAATGAG. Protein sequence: CASSPQPDSYNE. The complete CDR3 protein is CASSPQPDSYNEQFF.

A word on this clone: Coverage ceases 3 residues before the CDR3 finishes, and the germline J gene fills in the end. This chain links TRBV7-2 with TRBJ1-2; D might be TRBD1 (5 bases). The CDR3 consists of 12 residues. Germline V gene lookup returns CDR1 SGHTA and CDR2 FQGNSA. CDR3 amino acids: CASSLDTNDYTF. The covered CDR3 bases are TGTGCCAGCAGCTTGGACACCAATGAC.

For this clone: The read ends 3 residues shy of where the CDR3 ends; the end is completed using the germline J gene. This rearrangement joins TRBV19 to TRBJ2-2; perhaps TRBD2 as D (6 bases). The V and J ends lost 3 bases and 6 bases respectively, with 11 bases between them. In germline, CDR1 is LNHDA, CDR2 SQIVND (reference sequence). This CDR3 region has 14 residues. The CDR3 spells CASSIAGHAGELFF. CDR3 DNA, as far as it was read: TGTGCCAGTAGTATTGCGGGGCATGCCGGGGAG.

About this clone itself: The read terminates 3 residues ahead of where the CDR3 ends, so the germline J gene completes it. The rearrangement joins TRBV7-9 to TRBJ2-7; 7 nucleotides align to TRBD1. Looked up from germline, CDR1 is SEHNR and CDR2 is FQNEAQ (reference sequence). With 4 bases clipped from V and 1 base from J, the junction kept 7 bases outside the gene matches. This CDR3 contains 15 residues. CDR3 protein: CASSSPGGRSYEQYF. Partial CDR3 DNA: TGTGCCAGCAGCTCCCCAGGGGGAAGGTCCTACGAG.

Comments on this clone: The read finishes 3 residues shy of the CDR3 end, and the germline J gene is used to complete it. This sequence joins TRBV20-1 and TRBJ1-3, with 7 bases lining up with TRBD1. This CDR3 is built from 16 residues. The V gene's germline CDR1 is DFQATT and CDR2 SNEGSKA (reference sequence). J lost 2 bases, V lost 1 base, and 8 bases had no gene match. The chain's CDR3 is CSARVAGGSTGNTIYF. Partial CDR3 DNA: TGCAGTGCTAGAGTAGCAGGGGGTTCTACTGGAAACACC.

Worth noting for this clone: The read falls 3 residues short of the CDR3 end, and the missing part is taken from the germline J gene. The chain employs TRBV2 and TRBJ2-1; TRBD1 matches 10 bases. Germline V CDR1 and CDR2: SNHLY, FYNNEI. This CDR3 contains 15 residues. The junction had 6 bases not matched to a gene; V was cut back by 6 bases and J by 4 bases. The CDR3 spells CASRPGQGTYNEQFF. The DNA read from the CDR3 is TGTGCCAGCAGACCGGGACAGGGGACGTACAATGAG.

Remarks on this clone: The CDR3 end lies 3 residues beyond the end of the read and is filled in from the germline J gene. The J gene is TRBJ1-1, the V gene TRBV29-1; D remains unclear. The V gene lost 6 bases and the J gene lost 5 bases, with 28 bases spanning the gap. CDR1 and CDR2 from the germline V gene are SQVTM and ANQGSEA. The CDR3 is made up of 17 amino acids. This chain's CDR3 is CSVGPPAGRSRRTEAFF. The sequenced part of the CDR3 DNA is TGCAGCGTCGGTCCCCCCGCGGGGAGGAGTAGAAGAACTGAA.

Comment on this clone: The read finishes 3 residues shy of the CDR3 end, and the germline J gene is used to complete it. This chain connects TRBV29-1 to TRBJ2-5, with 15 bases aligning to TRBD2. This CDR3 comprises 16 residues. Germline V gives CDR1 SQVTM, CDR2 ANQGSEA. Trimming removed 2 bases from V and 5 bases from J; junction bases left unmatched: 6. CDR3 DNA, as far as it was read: TGCAGCGTTGAAAGGGGACTAGCGGGAGGAGGTGAGACC. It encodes CSVERGLAGGGET. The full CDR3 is CSVERGLAGGGETQYF.

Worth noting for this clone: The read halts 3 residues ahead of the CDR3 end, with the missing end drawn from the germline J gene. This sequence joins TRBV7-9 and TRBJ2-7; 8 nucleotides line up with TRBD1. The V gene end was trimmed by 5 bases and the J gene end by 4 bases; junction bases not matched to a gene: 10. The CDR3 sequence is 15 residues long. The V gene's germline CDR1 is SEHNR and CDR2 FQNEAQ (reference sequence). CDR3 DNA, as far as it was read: TGTGCCAGCAGCCCCCAGGGGGCTTCAGGGTACGAG. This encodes CASSPQGASGYE. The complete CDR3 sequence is CASSPQGASGYEQYF.

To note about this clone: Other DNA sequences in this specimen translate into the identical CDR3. The CDR3 bases that were read are TGTGCCAGTAGTATATTGGCAGATAGCAATCAGCCC. Its translation: CASSILADSNQP. The whole CDR3 region reads CASSILADSNQPQHF. The chain joins TRBV19 to TRBJ1-5; D is uncertain. The read gets to within 3 residues of the CDR3 end, and the germline J gene fills in the rest. This CDR3 is built from 15 residues. V lost 2 bases and J lost 0, with 8 bases in between. Germline CDR1 reads LNHDA; CDR2 reads SQIVND (reference sequence). Filled out from reference TRBV19 and TRBJ1-5, the complete variable domain reads DGGITQSPKYLFRKEGQNVTLSCEQNLNHDAMYWYRQDPGQGLRLIYYSQIVNDFQKGDIAEGYSVSREKKESFPLTVTSAQKNPTAFYLCASSILADSNQPQHFGDGTRLSIL.

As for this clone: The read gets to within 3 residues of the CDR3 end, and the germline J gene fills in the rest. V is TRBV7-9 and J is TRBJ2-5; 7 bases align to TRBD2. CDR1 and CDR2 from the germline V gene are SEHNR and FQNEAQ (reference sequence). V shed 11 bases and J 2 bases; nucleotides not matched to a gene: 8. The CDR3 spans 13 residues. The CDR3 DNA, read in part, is TGTGCCGGCGGACTAGGACGACAAGAGACC. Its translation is CAGGLGRQET. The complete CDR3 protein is CAGGLGRQETQYF.

The CDR3 protein is CASSWTGDYEQYF. The CDR3 bases that were read are TGCGCCAGCAGCTGGACAGGGGACTACGAG. The J gene is TRBJ2-7, the V gene TRBV5-1; 9 nucleotides align to TRBD1. The sequence runs out 3 residues before the end of the CDR3; the remainder is reconstructed from the germline J gene. CDR1 is SGHRS and CDR2 is YFSETQ in the germline V gene. Trimming at V came to 3 bases and at J to 3 bases, leaving 1 base not matched to a gene. The CDR3 has 13 residues.

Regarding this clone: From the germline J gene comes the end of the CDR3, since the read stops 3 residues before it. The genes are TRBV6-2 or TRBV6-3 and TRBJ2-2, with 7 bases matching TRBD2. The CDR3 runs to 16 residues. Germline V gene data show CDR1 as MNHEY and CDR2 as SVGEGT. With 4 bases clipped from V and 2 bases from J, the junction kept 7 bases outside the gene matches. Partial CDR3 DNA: TGTGCCAGCAGTTGGGAGGGCGGGGGTAACACCGGGGAG. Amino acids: CASSWEGGGNTGE. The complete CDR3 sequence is CASSWEGGGNTGELFF.

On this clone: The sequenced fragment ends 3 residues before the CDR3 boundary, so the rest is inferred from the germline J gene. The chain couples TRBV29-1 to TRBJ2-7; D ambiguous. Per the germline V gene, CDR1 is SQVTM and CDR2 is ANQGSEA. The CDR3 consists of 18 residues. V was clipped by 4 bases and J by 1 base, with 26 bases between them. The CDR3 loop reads CSVVGSQKPQTPSYEQYF. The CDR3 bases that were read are TGCAGCGTTGTGGGCAGCCAGAAACCCCAAACCCCGTCCTACGAG.